Detailed here is one T cell receptor beta chain. Its antigen is not identified. This record comes from a study of brain metastases from non-small cell lung cancer. The germline gives CDR1 SGDLS, CDR2 YYNGEE. Trimming pared 2 bases from V and 4 bases from J, leaving 15 bases between. The CDR3 sequence is 15 residues long. Study results and limitations: Paired brain metastases and primary tumors largely shared TCR repertoires. T-cell clones appeared expanded in around 61% of brain metastases relative to matched primary tumors.

Sequenced by immunoSEQ multiplex PCR; TCRdb stores in-frame clones only, minus some. This table holds about 2,500 clones, approximately 80% found once. V gene TRBV9 combines with J gene TRBJ1-1; D is possibly TRBD1 (6 bases). Sequencing was done on a sample of tissue from a brain metastasis. The source is a donor aged 40 or over with non-small cell lung cancer. This CDR3 is CASSVSGGGGTEAFF. The CDR3 region has the DNA TGTGCCAGCAGCGTCTCTGGGGGAGGGGGCACTGAAGCTTTCTTT.